Below, 26 T cell receptor beta chains from the same sample are listed, as sequenced in a study of blood T cells in healthy people across ages (dated by TCRdb to 2015 to 2017). Preparation of the library involved 5' RACE. TCRdb lists the instrument as Illumina HiSeq 2500. A second about 7 to 11 cycle PCR used a sample-barcoded 5' primer and a J-beta primer mix. The public reads were reanalyzed by TCRdb: fastp trimming at Q25, MiXCR alignment, in-frame beta chains only. Rows with one shared CDR3 protein collapse into an entry with the most common genes and DNA. Counted in this sample were 750,000 to 950,000 distinct CDR3 sequences; roughly 50% of them appeared once. 40% to 50% of the sample is taken by the ten largest. The sequenced sample consisted of blood. The receptors stem from a man older than 75 in good health.

This clonotype was counted only a few times. This chain uses TRBV6-1 with TRBJ2-2; D gene ambiguous. The CDR3 is 15 residues long. Deletions cut 1 base from V and 4 bases from J, with 10 bases between. Germline V gives CDR1 MNHNS, CDR2 SASEGT. The CDR3 sequence: CASSEVPFVTGELFF. In DNA, the CDR3 is TGTGCCAGCAGTGAAGTCCCCTTCGTCACCGGGGAGCTGTTTTTT.

The V gene is TRBV18, the J gene TRBJ2-5; D ambiguous. The CDR3 is made up of 13 amino acids. Germline V CDR1 and CDR2: KGHSH, LQKENI. Trimming took off 6 bases at V and 1 base at J, with 9 bases between the two ends. Here the CDR3 reads CASSVLFQETQYF. For the CDR3, the DNA is TGTGCCAGCTCGGTTCTGTTCCAAGAGACCCAGTACTTC.

This clonotype was counted once. The CDR3 loop is CASSPHRASPRFEQYF. CDR3 coding DNA: TGTGCCAGCAGCCCTCACAGGGCTAGCCCGCGCTTCGAGCAGTACTTC. V usage is TRBV7-9 and J usage is TRBJ2-5, with TRBD1 as a possible D gene (6 bases). The end of the DNA fits TRBJ2-7 better, so the J call may be wrong. This CDR3 region has 16 residues. CDR1 and CDR2 (germline): SEHNR, FQNEAQ (reference sequence).

To note about this clonotype: The junction and the germline gene differ at one end; a read error may be behind it. This sequence joins TRBV25-1 and TRBJ1-4, with D possibly matching TRBD1 (5 bases). The germline V gene has CDR1 MGHDK and CDR2 SYGVNS. This CDR3 comprises 13 residues. For the CDR3, the DNA is TGTGCCAGCAGGACAGAAAGAGAAGAAAGACTGTTTTTT. It is translated as CASRTEREERLFF.

The chain carries TRBV10-3 and TRBJ2-7; 9 positions match TRBD2. The V segment lost 6 bases and the J segment 3 bases; nucleotides outside the gene matches: 12. Germline V gives CDR1 ENHRY, CDR2 SYGVKD. CDR3 length equals 16 residues. The DNA for the CDR3 is TGTGCCATCAGGACTCCGACTAGCGGACACAACTACGAGCAGTACTTC. Amino acids: CAIRTPTSGHNYEQYF.

The V gene is TRBV29-1, the J gene TRBJ2-2; D remains unclear. CDR3 length: 12 amino acids. The V gene lost 6 bases and the J gene lost 6 bases, with 11 bases spanning the gap. Germline V gives CDR1 SQVTM, CDR2 ANQGSEA. CDR3 bases: TGCAGCGTCCTCCTTTGGCCCGGGGAGCTGTTTTTT. As protein: CSVLLWPGELFF.

The chain carries TRBV15 and TRBJ1-2, with 7 bases lining up with TRBD1. The germline V gene has CDR1 LNHNV and CDR2 YYDKDF (reference sequence). Losses at the gene ends were 1 base for V and 2 bases for J; bases not matched to a gene: 1. The length of the CDR3 is 14 residues. CDR3 in amino acids: CATSRGQGNYGYTF. In DNA, the CDR3 is TGTGCCACCAGCAGAGGACAGGGAAACTATGGCTACACCTTC.

About this clonotype: The germline gene is not matched at one end of the junction; a read error may be the cause. V gene TRBV7-2 combines with J gene TRBJ1-2; D gene uncertain. CDR1 is SGHTA, CDR2 FQGNSA, per germline. The CDR3 consists of 14 residues. The DNA for the CDR3 is TGTGCCAGCAGCTTAGATCCAGGCCGCTATGACTACACCTTC. Amino acids: CASSLDPGRYDYTF.

A few counts support this clonotype. The J gene is TRBJ2-1, the V gene TRBV18; 9 positions match TRBD1. The J call may be incorrect, as the DNA end agrees better with TRBJ2-7. The CDR3 consists of 14 residues. The V gene's germline CDR1 is KGHSH and CDR2 LQKENI. CDR3 bases: TGTGCCAGCTCACCTAGGGACAGGGCCCACGAGCAGTACTTC. It translates to CASSPRDRAHEQYF.

The chain couples TRBV12-3 or TRBV12-4 to TRBJ2-7; perhaps TRBD1 as D (5 bases). Trimming shortened V by 8 bases and J by 3 bases, and 11 bases separated the two germline ends. The length of the CDR3 is 12 residues. CDR3 nucleotides: TGTGCCAGCGGTTCAGGGAACTACGAGCAGTACTTC. Its translation: CASGSGNYEQYF.

This clonotype was observed a few times. The genes are TRBV29-1 and TRBJ2-1; TRBD2 might be the D (6 bases). V lost 7 bases and J 4 bases, leaving 14 bases between the germline ends. The CDR3 is 13 amino acids. Looked up from germline, CDR1 is SQVTM and CDR2 is ANQGSEA. CDR3 loop: CSANRDSYNEQFF. The DNA for the CDR3 is TGCAGCGCCAACCGGGACTCTTACAATGAGCAGTTCTTC.

This clonotype turned up a few times. The chain joins TRBV5-1 to TRBJ2-1, with D possibly TRBD2 on 6 matching bases. The CDR3 is 13 residues long. CDR1 and CDR2 (germline): SGHRS, YFSETQ. With 4 bases removed from V and 6 bases from J, the gap between germline ends came to 11 bases. In DNA form, the CDR3 reads TGCGCCAGCAGCCCCTCCGGGGGCAATGAGCAGTTCTTC. Translated: CASSPSGGNEQFF.

This clonotype occurred once. The chain couples TRBV20-1 to TRBJ1-2; D gene ambiguous. The germline V gene encodes CDR1 DFQATT and CDR2 SNEGSKA (reference sequence). Between the trimmed V and J ends, which lost 1 base and 8 bases, there was a span of 14 bases. This CDR3 spans 13 amino acids. CDR3 in amino acids: CSARGPVRVGYTF. As DNA, the CDR3 is TGCAGTGCTAGAGGACCCGTTCGAGTGGGCTACACCTTC.

The V and J genes are TRBV6-6 and TRBJ1-2; a weak D match, TRBD1 (5 bases). This CDR3 is 15 amino acids long. The ends were cut back, 2 bases at V and 6 bases at J, with 16 bases in the middle. Per germline, CDR1 MNHNY and CDR2 SVGAGI (reference sequence). The CDR3 sequence: CASSYPAAGWNGYTF. CDR3 nucleotides: TGTGCCAGCAGTTACCCCGCTGCAGGGTGGAATGGCTACACCTTC.

The J gene is TRBJ2-3, the V gene TRBV20-1, with D perhaps matching TRBD2 (6 bases). V was trimmed by 3 bases and J by 0 bases, leaving 13 bases between them. Germline-derived CDR1 and CDR2 are DFQATT and SNEGSKA (reference sequence). This CDR3 is 15 amino acids long. Here the CDR3 DNA reads TGCAGTGCTAGGAGGGGCGGGACCAGCACAGATACGCAGTATTTT. This encodes CSARRGGTSTDTQYF.

The J gene is TRBJ2-5, the V gene TRBV7-2, with D possibly called TRBD1 or TRBD2 (5 bases each). CDR3 length: 14 amino acids. Germline lookup yields CDR1 SGHTA and CDR2 FQGNSA. Between the trimmed V and J ends, which lost 0 bases and 7 bases, there was a span of 12 bases. The CDR3 DNA sequence: TGTGCCAGCAGCTTAGCCGGGACCCGACGGACCCAGTACTTC. This codes for CASSLAGTRRTQYF.

The chain is built from TRBV7-9 and TRBJ2-5; D is ambiguous. From germline, CDR1 is SEHNR and CDR2 FQNEAQ (reference sequence). The V and J ends lost 8 bases and 11 bases respectively, with 12 bases between them. CDR3 length: 10 residues. The CDR3 bases are TGTGCCAGCGTTTACAATGAGCAGTACTTC. This sequence encodes CASVYNEQYF.

This clonotype has a handful of counts. The rearrangement joins TRBV18 to TRBJ2-7; TRBD2 agrees at 9 bases. The CDR3 has 16 amino acids. V gave up 3 bases and J gave up 3 bases; unmatched junction bases: 9. Germline V gene sequence: CDR1 KGHSH, CDR2 LQKENI. The DNA of the CDR3 is TGTGCCAGCTCACCCTCGCGAGCGGGAGGCAACTACGAGCAGTACTTC. Translating it yields CASSPSRAGGNYEQYF.

The chain employs TRBV3-1 and TRBJ2-7; D possibly corresponds to TRBD2 (5 bases). V was cut by 7 bases and J by 6 bases, with 13 bases left in between. The CDR3 is 12 residues long. Germline values: CDR1 LGHDT, CDR2 YNNKEL (reference sequence). The CDR3 loop is CASIPLRGEQYF. DNA for the CDR3: TGTGCCAGCATCCCCCTACGGGGCGAGCAGTACTTC.

The sample holds a few counts of this clonotype. CDR3 in DNA: TGTGCCACCAGCAGAGCCGGGATAGCCTACGAGCAGTACTTC. Translation: CATSRAGIAYEQYF. The rearrangement uses TRBV15 and TRBJ2-7; D possibly corresponds to TRBD2 (5 bases). V was shortened by 1 base and J by 2 bases, with 9 bases between the two germline ends. CDR1 and CDR2 from the germline V gene are LNHNV and YYDKDF (reference sequence). CDR3 length: 14 residues.

This chain joins TRBV20-1 and TRBJ2-1; D gene uncertain. The CDR3 covers 15 residues. Germline V lookup: CDR1 DFQATT, CDR2 SNEGSKA (reference sequence). Trimming left V 3 bases short and J 8 bases short, with 20 bases between. DNA of the CDR3: TGCAGTGCTAGGGACCCCCGAGCGTCTAGGGATGAGCAGTTCTTC. Translating gives CSARDPRASRDEQFF.

V and J are TRBV25-1 and TRBJ1-3; D is unresolved. Trimming removed 11 bases from V and 0 bases from J, with 17 bases in between. CDR1 and CDR2 from the germline V gene are MGHDK and SYGVNS. The CDR3 is made up of 15 amino acids. CDR3 nucleotide sequence: TGTGCCTCCTCGACAATCGAGCACTCTGGAAACACCATATATTTT. Its protein product is CASSTIEHSGNTIYF.

The chain combines TRBV20-1 with TRBJ2-1, with D perhaps TRBD2 (6 bases). This CDR3 is 13 amino acids long. CDR1 and CDR2 from the germline V gene are DFQATT and SNEGSKA (reference sequence). V gave up 6 bases and J gave up 8 bases, with 17 bases separating them. CDR3 sequence reads: CSAPSRGGDEQFF. The CDR3 DNA reads as TGCAGTGCCCCGTCCCGGGGAGGCGATGAGCAGTTCTTC.

This clonotype has a count of ten or more. The rearrangement links TRBV12-3 or TRBV12-4 to TRBJ2-7; 9 nucleotides line up with TRBD2. The V gene end was trimmed by 4 bases and the J gene end by 4 bases; junction bases not matched to a gene: 17. The CDR3 covers 18 residues. CDR3 in DNA: TGTGCCAGCAGTTCCCTTGGGGTAGCGGGAGATGAAAGTTACGAGCAGTACTTC. Amino acids: CASSSLGVAGDESYEQYF.

Only one count was recorded for this clonotype. The CDR3 region has the DNA TGCAGTGCTAGAGATTTCGGTAGCGGGAGGGCCCTCCGATCCTACGAGCAGTACTTC. It translates to CSARDFGSGRALRSYEQYF. The chain is built from TRBV20-1 and TRBJ2-7; 11 nucleotides align to TRBD2. The CDR3 loop spans 19 amino acids. The V segment lost 0 bases and the J segment 1 base; nucleotides outside the gene matches: 14. Germline loops: CDR1 DFQATT, CDR2 SNEGSKA (reference sequence).

Notes on this clonotype: A junction end diverges from the germline sequence, so it may reflect a read error. The chain links TRBV29-1 to TRBJ2-1, with 7 bases lining up with TRBD1. Germline assignment: CDR1 SQVTM and CDR2 ANQGSEA. The CDR3 contains 17 residues. The CDR3 reads CGVEARTGEGAYNEQFF. Written as DNA, the CDR3 is TGCGGCGTTGAAGCCCGAACAGGGGAAGGGGCCTACAATGAGCAGTTCTTC.